This is a list of T cell receptor beta chains from one sample in a study of identical twins. From the 5' RACE reads, TCRdb called clonotypes with MiXCR, one entry per CDR3 protein. The repertoire consists of about 530,000 distinct CDR3 sequences, with approximately 16% occurring once and the leading ten covering about 0.4%. These data also featured in a second study, about yellow fever vaccine responses in identical twins.

Input material: CD4+ T cells sorted from blood. Source of these receptors: a woman between 18 and 29 years old in good health. The CDR3 runs from the conserved cysteine through the conserved F or W. Each record gives: V gene, J gene, D gene, clone size, CDR3 DNA, CDR3 protein. A D gene is named only where the DNA matches it firmly. The listing skips clone size in some rows; elsewhere it reads once, few, many or a size class.

V: TRBV5-1
J: TRBJ2-5
D: .
size: .
DNA: TGCGCCAGCAGCAGGGGGGAGACCCTGGAGACCCAGTACTTC
CDR3: CASSRGETLETQYF

V: TRBV19
J: TRBJ1-1
D: TRBD1
size: few
DNA: TGTGCCAGTAGTAGACAGGGTTTTCGGGCTGAAGCTTTCTTT
CDR3: CASSRQGFRAEAFF

V: TRBV6-5
J: TRBJ2-7
D: TRBD2
size: few
DNA: TGTGCCAGCAGTTTAAAACTAGCGGGATCCTACGAGCAGTACTTC
CDR3: CASSLKLAGSYEQYF

V: TRBV6-5
J: TRBJ2-1
D: TRBD2
size: few
DNA: TGTGCCAGCAGTTCGATGACTAGCTTGTGGGACAATGAGCAGTTCTTC
CDR3: CASSSMTSLWDNEQFF

V: TRBV27
J: TRBJ2-3
D: .
size: .
DNA: TGTGCCAGCAGTTTTGTGGGGACCCAACACACAGATACGCAGTATTTT
CDR3: CASSFVGTQHTDTQYF

V: TRBV6-5
J: TRBJ2-5
D: .
size: .
DNA: TGTGCCAGCAGTTACCGAGGAAGAGAGACCCAGTACTTC
CDR3: CASSYRGRETQYF

V: TRBV6-4
J: TRBJ1-1
D: TRBD1
size: .
DNA: TGTGCCAGCAGTAAGACAGGGACTGAAGCTTTCTTT
CDR3: CASSKTGTEAFF

V: TRBV6-1
J: TRBJ2-1
D: TRBD1
size: .
DNA: TGTGCCAGCAGACCCGGACAGGGGTCTAACAATGAGCAGTTCTTC
CDR3: CASRPGQGSNNEQFF

V: TRBV3-1
J: TRBJ1-3
D: .
size: few
DNA: TGTGCCACCTCCACGGGGGTTTCATCTGGAAACACCATATATTTT
CDR3: CATSTGVSSGNTIYF

V: TRBV2
J: TRBJ2-1
D: .
size: .
DNA: TGTGCCAGCAGTGAATTGTCTAGGGCCAATGAGCAGTTCTTC
CDR3: CASSELSRANEQFF

V: TRBV9
J: TRBJ2-2
D: .
size: .
DNA: TGTGCCAGCAGCGTAGGTGCTAGCAGATTTACCGGGGAGCTGTTTTTT
CDR3: CASSVGASRFTGELFF

V: TRBV28
J: TRBJ1-2
D: .
size: .
DNA: TGTGCCAGCAGAGACGCGGGGGGCGGCTACACCTTC
CDR3: CASRDAGGGYTF